The present T cell receptor (beta chain) was sequenced within a study of blood T cell repertoires in COVID-19. Across the study: Material from acute and convalescent COVID-19 was sourced from the United States, Italy and Spain. Nucleic acid was either cDNA or gDNA, and it came from T cells, B-cell-depleted T cells, or PBMCs.

Trimming shortened V by 7 bases and J by 6 bases, and 12 bases separated the two germline ends. This CDR3 has 12 amino acids. The germline gives CDR1 MDHEN, CDR2 SYDVKM. Libraries were prepared by immunoSEQ multiplex PCR; TCRdb keeps only in-frame clonotypes and omits some of them. The data contain about 180,000 clones, 86% of them singletons. The genes are TRBV28 and TRBJ1-1; no firm D call. The receptor was derived from a woman between 25 and 40 years old with active or convalescent COVID-19. The sample consisted of peripheral blood. CDR3 sequence: CASTTLVAEAFF. CDR3 coding DNA: TGTGCCAGCACCACTTTGGTGGCTGAAGCTTTCTTT.